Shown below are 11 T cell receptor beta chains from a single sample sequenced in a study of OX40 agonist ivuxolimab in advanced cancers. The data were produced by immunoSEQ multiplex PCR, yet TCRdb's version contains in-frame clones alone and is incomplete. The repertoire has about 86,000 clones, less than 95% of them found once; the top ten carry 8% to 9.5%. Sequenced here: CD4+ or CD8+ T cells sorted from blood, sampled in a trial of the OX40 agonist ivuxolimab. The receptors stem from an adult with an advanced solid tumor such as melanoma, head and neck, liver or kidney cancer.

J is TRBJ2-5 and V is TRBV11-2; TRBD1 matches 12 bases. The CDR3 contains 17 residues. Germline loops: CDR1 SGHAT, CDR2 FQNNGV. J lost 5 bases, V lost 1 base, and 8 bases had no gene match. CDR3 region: CASSLGLGTGGGETQYF. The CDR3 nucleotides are TGTGCCAGCAGCTTAGGTTTGGGGACAGGGGGCGGGGAGACCCAGTACTTC.

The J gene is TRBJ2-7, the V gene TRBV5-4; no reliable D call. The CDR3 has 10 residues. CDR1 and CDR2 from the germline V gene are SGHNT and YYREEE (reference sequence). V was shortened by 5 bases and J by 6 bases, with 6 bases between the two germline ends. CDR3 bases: TGTGCCAGCAGTGGAGTCGAGCAGTACTTC. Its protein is CASSGVEQYF.

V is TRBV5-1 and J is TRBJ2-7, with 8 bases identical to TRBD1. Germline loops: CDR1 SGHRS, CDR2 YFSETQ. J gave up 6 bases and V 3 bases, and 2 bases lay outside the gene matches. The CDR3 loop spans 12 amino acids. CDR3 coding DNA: TGCGCCAGCAGCTCGACAGGGGCCGAGCAGTACTTC. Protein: CASSSTGAEQYF.

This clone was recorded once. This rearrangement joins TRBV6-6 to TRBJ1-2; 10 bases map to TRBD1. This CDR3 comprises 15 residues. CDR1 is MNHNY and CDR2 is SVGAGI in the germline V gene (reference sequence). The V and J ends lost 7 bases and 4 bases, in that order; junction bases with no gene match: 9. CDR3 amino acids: CASIPGTGDLYGYTF. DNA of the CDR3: TGTGCCAGCATCCCCGGGACAGGGGACCTCTATGGCTACACCTTC.

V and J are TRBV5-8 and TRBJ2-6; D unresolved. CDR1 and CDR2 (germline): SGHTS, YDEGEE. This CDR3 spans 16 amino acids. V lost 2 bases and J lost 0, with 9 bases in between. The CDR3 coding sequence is TGTGCCAGCAGCTTCTTCGATCTCTCTGGGGCCAACGTCCTGACTTTC. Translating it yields CASSFFDLSGANVLTF. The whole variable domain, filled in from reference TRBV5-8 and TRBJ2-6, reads EAGVTQSPTHLIKTRGQQATLRCSPISGHTSVYWYQQALGLGLQFLLWYDEGEERNRGNFPPRFSGRQFPNYSSELNVNALELEDSALYLCASSFFDLSGANVLTFGAGSRLTVL.

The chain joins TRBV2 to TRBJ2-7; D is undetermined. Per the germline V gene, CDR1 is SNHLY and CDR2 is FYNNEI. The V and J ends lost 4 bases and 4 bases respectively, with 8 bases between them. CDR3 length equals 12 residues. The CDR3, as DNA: TGTGCCAGCAGTGTTGATAAGTACGAGCAGTACTTC. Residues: CASSVDKYEQYF.

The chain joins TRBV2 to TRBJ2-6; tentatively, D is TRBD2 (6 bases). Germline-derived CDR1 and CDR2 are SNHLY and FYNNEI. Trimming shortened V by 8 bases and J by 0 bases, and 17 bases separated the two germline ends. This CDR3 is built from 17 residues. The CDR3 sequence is CASLGGSPSSGANVLTF. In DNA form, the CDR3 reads TGTGCCAGCCTCGGAGGGAGCCCGAGCTCTGGGGCCAACGTCCTGACTTTC.

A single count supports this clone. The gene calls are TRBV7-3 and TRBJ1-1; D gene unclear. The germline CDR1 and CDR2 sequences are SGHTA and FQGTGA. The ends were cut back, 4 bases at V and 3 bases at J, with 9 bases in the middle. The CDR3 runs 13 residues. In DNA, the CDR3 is TGTGCCAGCAGCTCCGACGGTTACACTGAAGCTTTCTTT. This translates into CASSSDGYTEAFF.

CDR3 sequence reads: CASSLVATHEQYF. For the CDR3, the DNA is TGCGCCAGCAGCTTGGTTGCAACACACGAGCAGTACTTC. The J gene is TRBJ2-7, the V gene TRBV5-1; D gene unclear. Per the germline V gene, CDR1 is SGHRS and CDR2 is YFSETQ. V was shortened by 0 bases and J by 5 bases, with 9 bases between the two germline ends. This CDR3 has 13 residues.

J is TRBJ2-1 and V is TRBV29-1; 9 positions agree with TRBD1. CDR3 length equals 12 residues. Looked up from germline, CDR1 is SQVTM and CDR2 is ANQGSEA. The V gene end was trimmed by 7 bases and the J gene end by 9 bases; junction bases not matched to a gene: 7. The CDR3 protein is CSGDYRGREQFF. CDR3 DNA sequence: TGCAGCGGGGACTACAGGGGGCGTGAGCAGTTCTTC.

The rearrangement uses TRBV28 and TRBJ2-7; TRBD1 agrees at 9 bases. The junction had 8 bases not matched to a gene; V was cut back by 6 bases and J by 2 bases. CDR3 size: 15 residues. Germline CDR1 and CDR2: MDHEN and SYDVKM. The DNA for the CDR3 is TGTGCCAGCAGGTACTCGGGACAGGGTACCTACGAGCAGTACTTC. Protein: CASRYSGQGTYEQYF. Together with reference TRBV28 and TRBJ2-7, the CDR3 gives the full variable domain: DVKVTQSSRYLVKRTGEKVFLECVQDMDHENMFWYRQDPGLGLRLIYFSYDVKMKEKGDIPEGYSVSREKKERFSLILESASTNQTSMYLCASRYSGQGTYEQYFGPGTRLTVT.